This T cell receptor (beta chain) is drawn from a study of spatial heterogeneity in lung cancer. Across the whole study: There were, on average, more than 9.5 raw-read appearances for each unique TCR and UMI combination. Study-wide points: Tumor mutation count correlated with how many alpha and beta TCRs expanded intratumorally.

The time point here: sample taken at primary tumor resection. Unsorted whole RNA of tumor, nontumor lung or frozen PBMC was sequenced. MiXCR was run by TCRdb on the 5' RACE reads, yielding one entry per CDR3 protein. The repertoire holds some 5,100 distinct CDR3 sequences, roughly 22% seen once, with 9% to 10% in the top ten. This clonotype is termed medium-sized (0.01 to 0.1%). Its antigen is not identified. Looked up from germline, CDR1 is SQVTM and CDR2 is ANQGSEA. The CDR3 covers 14 residues. V lost 4 bases and J lost 1, with 14 bases in between. This sequence originates from a male donor with early-stage non-small cell lung cancer. The gene calls are TRBV29-1 and TRBJ2-7, with D perhaps being TRBD1 or TRBD2 (5 bases each). This specimen consisted of lung tumor tissue, obtained at surgery. In DNA, the CDR3 is TGCAGCGTTGCCCGGGACCCAAATTCCTACGAGCAGTACTTC. Residues: CSVARDPNSYEQYF.